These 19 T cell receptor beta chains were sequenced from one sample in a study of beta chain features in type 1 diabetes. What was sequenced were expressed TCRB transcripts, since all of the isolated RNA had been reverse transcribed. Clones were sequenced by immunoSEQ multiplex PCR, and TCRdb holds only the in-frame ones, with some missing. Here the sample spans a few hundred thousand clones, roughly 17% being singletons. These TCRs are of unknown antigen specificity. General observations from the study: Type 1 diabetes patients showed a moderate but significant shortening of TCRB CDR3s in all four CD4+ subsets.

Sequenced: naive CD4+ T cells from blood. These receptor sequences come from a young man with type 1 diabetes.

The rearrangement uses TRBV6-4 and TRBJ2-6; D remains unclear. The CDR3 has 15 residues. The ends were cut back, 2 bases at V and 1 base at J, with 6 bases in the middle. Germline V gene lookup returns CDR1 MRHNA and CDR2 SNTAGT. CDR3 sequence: CASSDGESGANVLTF. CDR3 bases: TGTGCCAGCAGTGACGGCGAATCTGGGGCCAACGTCCTGACTTTC.

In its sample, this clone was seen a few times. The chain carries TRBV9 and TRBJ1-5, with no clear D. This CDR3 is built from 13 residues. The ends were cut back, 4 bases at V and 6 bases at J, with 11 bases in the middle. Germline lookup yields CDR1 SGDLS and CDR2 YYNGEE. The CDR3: CASSLGRGQPQHF. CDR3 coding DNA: TGTGCCAGCAGCCTGGGCCGGGGTCAGCCCCAGCATTTT.

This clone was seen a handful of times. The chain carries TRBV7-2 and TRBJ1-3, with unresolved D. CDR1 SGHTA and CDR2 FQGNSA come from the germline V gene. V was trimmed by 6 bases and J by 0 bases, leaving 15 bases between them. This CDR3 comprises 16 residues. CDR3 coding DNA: TGTGCCAGCAGTCCCCGGAGTGGGATCTCTGGAAACACCATATATTTT. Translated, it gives CASSPRSGISGNTIYF.

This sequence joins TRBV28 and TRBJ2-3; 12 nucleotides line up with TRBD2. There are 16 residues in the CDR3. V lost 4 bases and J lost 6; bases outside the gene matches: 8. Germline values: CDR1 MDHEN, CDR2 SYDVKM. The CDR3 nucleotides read TGTGCCAGCAGTTCGACTAGCGGGAGCTCGGGGGATACGCAGTATTTT. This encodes CASSSTSGSSGDTQYF.

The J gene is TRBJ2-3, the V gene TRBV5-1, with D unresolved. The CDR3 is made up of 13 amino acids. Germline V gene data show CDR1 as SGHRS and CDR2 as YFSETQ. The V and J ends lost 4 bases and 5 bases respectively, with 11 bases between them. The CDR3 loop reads CASSLPDGDTQYF. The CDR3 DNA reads TGCGCCAGCAGCCTCCCCGACGGAGATACGCAGTATTTT. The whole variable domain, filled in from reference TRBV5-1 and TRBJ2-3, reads KAGVTQTPRYLIKTRGQQVTLSCSPISGHRSVSWYQQTPGQGLQFLFEYFSETQRNKGNFPGRFSGRQFSNSRSEMNVSTLELGDSALYLCASSLPDGDTQYFGPGTRLTVL.

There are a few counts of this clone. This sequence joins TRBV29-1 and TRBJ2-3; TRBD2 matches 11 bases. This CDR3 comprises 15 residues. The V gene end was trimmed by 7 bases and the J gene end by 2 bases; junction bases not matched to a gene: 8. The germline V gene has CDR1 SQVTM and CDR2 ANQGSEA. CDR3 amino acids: CSETLAGGPTDTQYF. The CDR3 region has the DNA TGCAGCGAGACCTTAGCGGGAGGGCCCACAGATACGCAGTATTTT.

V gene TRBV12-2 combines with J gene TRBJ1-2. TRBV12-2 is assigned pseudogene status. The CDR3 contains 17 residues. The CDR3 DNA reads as TGTGCAAGTCGCTTAGCGTTAGAGCCCAATGTTAACTATGGCTACACCTTC. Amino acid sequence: CASRLALEPNVNYGYTF.

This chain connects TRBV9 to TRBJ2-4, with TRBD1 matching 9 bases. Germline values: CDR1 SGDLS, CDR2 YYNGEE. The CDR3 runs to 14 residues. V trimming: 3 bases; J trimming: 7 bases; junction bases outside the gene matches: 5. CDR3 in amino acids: CASSARTGENIQYF. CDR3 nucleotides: TGTGCCAGCAGCGCAAGGACAGGGGAGAACATTCAGTACTTC.

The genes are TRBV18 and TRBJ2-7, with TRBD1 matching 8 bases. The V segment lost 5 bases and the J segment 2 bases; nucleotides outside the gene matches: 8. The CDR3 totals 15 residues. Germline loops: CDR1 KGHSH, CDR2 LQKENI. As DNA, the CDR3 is TGTGCCAGCTCATCTGGGACAGGTACCGCCTACGAGCAGTACTTC. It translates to CASSSGTGTAYEQYF.

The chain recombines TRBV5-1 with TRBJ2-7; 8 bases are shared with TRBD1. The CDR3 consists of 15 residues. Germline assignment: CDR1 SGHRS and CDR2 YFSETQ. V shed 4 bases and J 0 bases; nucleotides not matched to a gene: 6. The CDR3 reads CASSVRDRTSYEQYF. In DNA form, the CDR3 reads TGCGCCAGCAGCGTCCGGGACAGGACCTCCTACGAGCAGTACTTC.

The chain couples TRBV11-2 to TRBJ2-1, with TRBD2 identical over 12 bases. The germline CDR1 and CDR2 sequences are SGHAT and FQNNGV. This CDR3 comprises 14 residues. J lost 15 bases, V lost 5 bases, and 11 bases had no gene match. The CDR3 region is CASSPGLAGRVGFF. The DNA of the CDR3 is TGTGCCAGCAGCCCCGGACTAGCGGGGCGAGTGGGGTTCTTC. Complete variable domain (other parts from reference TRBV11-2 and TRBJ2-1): EAGVAQSPRYKIIEKRQSVAFWCNPISGHATLYWYQQILGQGPKLLIQFQNNGVVDDSQLPKDRFSAERLKGVDSTLKIQPAKLEDSAVYLCASSPGLAGRVGFFGPGTRLTVL.

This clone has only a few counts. Here the CDR3 reads CASSDGPRETQYF. CDR3 nucleotides: TGTGCCAGCAGTGACGGCCCACGAGAGACCCAGTACTTC. This chain links TRBV25-1 with TRBJ2-5; D is unclear. Germline V gene data show CDR1 as MGHDK and CDR2 as SYGVNS. The CDR3 spans 13 residues. The V and J ends lost 3 bases and 4 bases respectively, with 9 bases between them.

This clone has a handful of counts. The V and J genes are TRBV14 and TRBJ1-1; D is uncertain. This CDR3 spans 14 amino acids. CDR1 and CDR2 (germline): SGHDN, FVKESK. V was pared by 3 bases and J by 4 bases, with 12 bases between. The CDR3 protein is CASSHVGWTTEAFF. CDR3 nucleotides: TGTGCCAGCAGCCACGTTGGATGGACCACTGAAGCTTTCTTT.

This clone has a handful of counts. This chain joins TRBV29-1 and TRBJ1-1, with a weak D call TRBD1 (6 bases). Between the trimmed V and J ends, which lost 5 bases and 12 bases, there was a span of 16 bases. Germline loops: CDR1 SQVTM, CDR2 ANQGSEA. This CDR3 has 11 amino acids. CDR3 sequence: CSVSDGRGSFF. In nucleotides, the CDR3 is TGCAGCGTTAGTGACGGAAGGGGGTCTTTCTTT.

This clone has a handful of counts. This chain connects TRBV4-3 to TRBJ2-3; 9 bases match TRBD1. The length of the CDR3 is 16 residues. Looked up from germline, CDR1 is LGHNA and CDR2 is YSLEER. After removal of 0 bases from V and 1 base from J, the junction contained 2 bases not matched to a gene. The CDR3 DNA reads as TGCGCCAGCAGCCAAGAATGGACAGGGGGCACAGATACGCAGTATTTT. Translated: CASSQEWTGGTDTQYF.

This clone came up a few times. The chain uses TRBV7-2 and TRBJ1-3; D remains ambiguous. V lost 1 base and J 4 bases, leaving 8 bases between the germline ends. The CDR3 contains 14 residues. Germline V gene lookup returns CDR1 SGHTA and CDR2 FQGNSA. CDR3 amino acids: CASSLVGGGNTIYF. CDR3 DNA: TGTGCCAGCAGCTTAGTGGGAGGCGGAAACACCATATATTTT. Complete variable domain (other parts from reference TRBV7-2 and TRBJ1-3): GAGVSQSPSNKVTEKGKDVELRCDPISGHTALYWYRQSLGQGLEFLIYFQGNSAPDKSGLPSDRFSAERTGGSVSTLTIQRTQQEDSAVYLCASSLVGGGNTIYFGEGSWLTVV.

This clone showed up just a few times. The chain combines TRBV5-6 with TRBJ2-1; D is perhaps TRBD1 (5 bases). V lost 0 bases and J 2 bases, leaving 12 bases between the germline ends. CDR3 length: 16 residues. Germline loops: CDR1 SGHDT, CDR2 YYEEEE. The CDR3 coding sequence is TGTGCCAGCAGCTTGGCACGCCAGGGCGCCTACAATGAGCAGTTCTTC. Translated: CASSLARQGAYNEQFF. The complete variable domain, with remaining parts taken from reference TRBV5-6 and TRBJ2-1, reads DAGVTQSPTHLIKTRGQQVTLRCSPKSGHDTVSWYQQALGQGPQFIFQYYEEEERQRGNFPDRFSGHQFPNYSSELNVNALLLGDSALYLCASSLARQGAYNEQFFGPGTRLTVL.

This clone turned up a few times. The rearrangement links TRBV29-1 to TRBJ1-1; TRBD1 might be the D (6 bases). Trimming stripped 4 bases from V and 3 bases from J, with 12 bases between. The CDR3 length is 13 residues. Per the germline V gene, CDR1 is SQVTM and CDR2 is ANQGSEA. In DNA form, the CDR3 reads TGCAGCGTTGTACGGGGGCTGGACACTGAAGCTTTCTTT. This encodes CSVVRGLDTEAFF.

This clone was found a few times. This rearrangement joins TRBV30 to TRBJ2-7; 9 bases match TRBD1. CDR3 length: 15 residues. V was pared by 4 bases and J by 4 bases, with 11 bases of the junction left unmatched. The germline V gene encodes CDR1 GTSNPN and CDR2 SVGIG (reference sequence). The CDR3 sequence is CAWNRGLESSYEQYF. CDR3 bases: TGTGCCTGGAACAGGGGGCTTGAGTCTTCGTACGAGCAGTACTTC.